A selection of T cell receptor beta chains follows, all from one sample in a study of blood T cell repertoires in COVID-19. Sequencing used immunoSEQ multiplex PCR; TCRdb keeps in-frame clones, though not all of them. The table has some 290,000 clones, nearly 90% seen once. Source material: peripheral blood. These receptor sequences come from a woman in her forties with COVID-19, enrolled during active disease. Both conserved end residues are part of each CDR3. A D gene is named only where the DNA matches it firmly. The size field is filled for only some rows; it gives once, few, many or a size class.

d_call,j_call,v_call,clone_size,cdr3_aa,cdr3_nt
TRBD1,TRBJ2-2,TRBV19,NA,CASSTRQGADTGELFF,TGTGCCAGTAGCACCCGACAGGGCGCGGACACCGGGGAGCTGTTTTTT
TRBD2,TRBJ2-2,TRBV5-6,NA,CASSLARAGTNTGELFF,TGTGCCAGCAGCTTGGCTCGAGCGGGGACGAACACCGGGGAGCTGTTTTTT
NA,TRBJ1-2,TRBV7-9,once,CASSTHQGKNGYTF,TGTGCCAGCAGCACTCATCAGGGGAAGAATGGCTACACCTTC
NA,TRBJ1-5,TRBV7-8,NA,CASSRLTFSNQPQHF,TGTGCCAGCAGCCGACTTACTTTTAGCAATCAGCCCCAGCATTTT
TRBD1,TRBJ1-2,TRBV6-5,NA,CASEGGQQGYGYTF,TGTGCCAGCGAGGGGGGACAGCAGGGCTATGGCTACACCTTC
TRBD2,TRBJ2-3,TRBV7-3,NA,CASRVPGLPTDTQYF,TGTGCCAGCAGGGTACCGGGACTACCCACAGATACGCAGTATTTT
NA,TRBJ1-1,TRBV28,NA,CASSSYTEAFF,TGTGCCAGCAGTTCCTACACTGAAGCTTTCTTT
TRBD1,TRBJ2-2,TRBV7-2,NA,CASRSGQGAGELFF,TGTGCCAGCAGATCGGGACAGGGGGCCGGGGAGCTGTTTTTT
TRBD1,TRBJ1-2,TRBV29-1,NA,CSVRQGAANYGYTF,TGCAGCGTTAGACAGGGGGCCGCTAACTATGGCTACACCTTC
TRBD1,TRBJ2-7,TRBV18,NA,CASSGTGVNEQYF,TGTGCCAGCTCCGGGACAGGGGTCAACGAGCAGTACTTC